Below, one T cell receptor (beta chain) is given with its context. Its cognate antigen is unknown. These data belong to a study of T cells in Graves' hyperthyroidism and ophthalmopathy. Findings and caveats of the study: Most thyroid clonotypes that were expanded above 0.001 also turned up in blood.

TCR beta CDR3 regions were amplified from RNA transcripts. An initial round of RT-PCR targeting the TCR CDR3 relied on the HTBI primer set. TCRdb re-analysed the multiplex PCR reads in MiXCR, keeping a single row per CDR3 protein. The repertoire has around 420,000 distinct CDR3 sequences, about 15% of them found once; the top ten carry over 12%. An absence of ophthalmopathy progression within 18 months meant stable Graves' hyperthyroidism. This CDR3 has 15 residues. The V gene's germline CDR1 is MNHNS and CDR2 SASEGT. V gave up 3 bases and J gave up 6 bases, with 15 bases separating them. Input material: blood. This receptor was obtained from a woman aged 18-29 years with Graves' hyperthyroidism. The chain is built from TRBV6-1 and TRBJ1-5; D call uncertain. CDR3 sequence reads: CASSDRQSGGQPQHF. In DNA form, the CDR3 reads TGTGCCAGCAGTGACCGCCAAAGTGGAGGTCAGCCCCAGCATTTT.